The T cell receptor beta chain under discussion was sequenced for a study of T cell changes during pregnancy in multiple sclerosis. This table comes from immunoSEQ multiplex PCR, and its TCRdb copy is limited to in-frame clones, with some not included. The table shows more than 35,000 clones, with about 88% occurring only once. Trimming took off 0 bases at V and 4 bases at J, with 10 bases between the two ends. This CDR3 contains 15 residues. From germline, CDR1 is LGHNA and CDR2 YNFKEQ. The starting material was CD8+ T cells from peripheral blood mononuclear cells, obtained after pregnancy. This chain connects TRBV4-2 to TRBJ1-3; unclear D gene. This receptor was taken from a female donor in good health, enrolled as a control in a pregnancy study. The CDR3 nucleotides are TGTGCCAGCAGCCAAGATCCCAGGTCCGGAAACACCATATATTTT. Protein: CASSQDPRSGNTIYF.